Following are 17 T cell receptor beta chains from one sample sequenced in a study of shared clonotypes between healthy human individuals. This table comes from immunoSEQ multiplex PCR, and its TCRdb copy is limited to in-frame clones, with some not included. The table records some 1 million clones, approximately 70% of them present only once. Input material: memory CD4+ T cells sorted from blood. Subset specified: CD45RA-negative fraction. The receptors derive from a man between 18 and 29 years old in good health.

The V and J genes are TRBV11-2 and TRBJ2-1, with TRBD2 matching 11 bases. Germline V lookup: CDR1 SGHAT, CDR2 FQNNGV. The CDR3 loop spans 16 amino acids. The V and J ends lost 5 bases and 6 bases, in that order; junction bases with no gene match: 9. The CDR3 region is CASSASGLAGRNEQFF. For the CDR3, the DNA is TGTGCCAGCAGCGCGAGCGGACTAGCGGGTCGCAATGAGCAGTTCTTC.

This sequence joins TRBV2 and TRBJ2-2; 9 bases are a match to TRBD2. The CDR3 runs 16 residues. The trim removed 6 bases at V and 0 bases at J, leaving 5 bases unmatched. The V gene's germline CDR1 is SNHLY and CDR2 FYNNEI. CDR3 coding DNA: TGTGCCAGCAGGTGGCTAGCGGGGTCGAACACCGGGGAGCTGTTTTTT. It codes for CASRWLAGSNTGELFF.

This sequence joins TRBV6-5 and TRBJ1-3; no clear D gene. The germline gives CDR1 MNHEY, CDR2 SVGAGI. The CDR3 spans 14 residues. V was shortened by 0 bases and J by 0 bases, with 3 bases between the two germline ends. CDR3 amino acids: CASSYSLSGNTIYF. CDR3 nucleotides: TGTGCCAGCAGTTACTCCCTCTCTGGAAACACCATATATTTT.

This clone has a handful of counts. This rearrangement joins TRBV11-2 to TRBJ1-1; the D gene is possibly TRBD1 (5 bases). Trimming removed 5 bases from V and 1 base from J, with 11 bases in between. This CDR3 spans 14 amino acids. Germline V gene sequence: CDR1 SGHAT, CDR2 FQNNGV. CDR3: CASSQTTGNTEAFF. In DNA form, the CDR3 reads TGTGCCAGCAGCCAGACCACAGGGAACACTGAAGCTTTCTTT.

The V call is TRBV18, the J call TRBJ1-1; 7 bases align to TRBD1. This CDR3 spans 13 amino acids. V lost 3 bases to trimming and J lost 6 bases; unmatched junction nucleotides: 4. Per germline, CDR1 KGHSH and CDR2 LQKENI. As DNA, the CDR3 is TGTGCCAGCTCACCTAGACAGGGCCCTGAAGCTTTCTTT. Amino acids: CASSPRQGPEAFF.

The gene calls are TRBV19 and TRBJ2-2, with 8 bases lining up with TRBD2. Germline loops: CDR1 LNHDA, CDR2 SQIVND (reference sequence). CDR3 length: 16 amino acids. V dropped 3 bases and J dropped 4; count of bases not matched to a gene: 7. CDR3 region: CASSMQTGGGTGELFF. CDR3 in DNA: TGTGCCAGTAGTATGCAGACGGGAGGGGGCACCGGGGAGCTGTTTTTT.

This clone is a singleton in its sample. This sequence joins TRBV6-6 and TRBJ1-2; D is uncertain. The CDR3 spans 14 residues. The V gene's germline CDR1 is MNHNY and CDR2 SVGAGI (reference sequence). The V end was cut by 2 bases, the J end by 4 bases, with 11 bases between. DNA for the CDR3: TGTGCCAGCAGTTACGATTCGAGCCTCTATGGCTACACCTTC. This sequence encodes CASSYDSSLYGYTF.

The chain links TRBV6-1 to TRBJ1-1, with D maybe TRBD1 (5 bases). Germline V gene sequence: CDR1 MNHNS, CDR2 SASEGT. V gave up 11 bases and J gave up 1 base, with 14 bases separating them. The CDR3 runs 13 residues. The CDR3 loop is CAVFGHPNTEAFF. The CDR3 DNA is TGTGCCGTTTTCGGACACCCGAACACTGAAGCTTTCTTT.

The rearrangement joins TRBV11-2 to TRBJ2-7, with 9 bases identical to TRBD2. This CDR3 is 15 amino acids long. The germline V gene encodes CDR1 SGHAT and CDR2 FQNNGV. V lost 3 bases to trimming and J lost 1 base; unmatched junction nucleotides: 4. The CDR3 spells CASSFVAGVSYEQYF. Written as DNA, the CDR3 is TGTGCCAGCAGCTTCGTAGCGGGAGTGTCCTACGAGCAGTACTTC.

The gene calls are TRBV19 and TRBJ1-2, with D unresolved. CDR1 and CDR2 from the germline V gene are LNHDA and SQIVND (reference sequence). V was shortened by 1 base and J by 4 bases, with 10 bases between the two germline ends. CDR3 length: 14 residues. CDR3: CASSIVGRTYGYTF. CDR3 bases: TGTGCCAGTAGTATAGTAGGACGGACCTATGGCTACACCTTC.

This clone was counted a single time. The V and J genes are TRBV7-9 and TRBJ2-7; weak D call: TRBD1 (6 bases). Per germline, CDR1 SEHNR and CDR2 FQNEAQ (reference sequence). The CDR3 is 17 residues long. V dropped 4 bases and J dropped 4 bases, with 23 bases sitting between them. CDR3 DNA: TGTGCCAGCAGCTCACCGCAACGGAGACAGGACTTATACGAGCAGTACTTC. It translates to CASSSPQRRQDLYEQYF.

The rearrangement uses TRBV5-1 and TRBJ2-7, with 13 bases lining up with TRBD2. CDR3 length: 16 residues. Looked up from germline, CDR1 is SGHRS and CDR2 is YFSETQ. V was clipped by 3 bases and J by 5 bases; unmatched bases: 8. The CDR3 DNA sequence: TGCGCCAGCAGCTCCGACGGGACTAGCGGGATGAACGAGCAGTACTTC. Translated: CASSSDGTSGMNEQYF.

Comments on this clone: The sample holds other DNA sequences that translate to the same CDR3. This CDR3 is CAWSVAGGTDTQYF. The CDR3 bases are TGTGCCTGGAGTGTGGCGGGAGGCACAGATACGCAGTATTTT. The rearrangement joins TRBV30 to TRBJ2-3; 7 nucleotides agree with TRBD2. The germline V gene encodes CDR1 GTSNPN and CDR2 SVGIG (reference sequence). Trimming took 0 bases from V and 1 from J; bases not matched to a gene: 1. CDR3 length: 14 amino acids.

The genes are TRBV5-1 and TRBJ2-2, with D possibly TRBD1 on 7 matching bases. The CDR3 loop spans 15 amino acids. Germline values: CDR1 SGHRS, CDR2 YFSETQ. V gave up 1 base and J gave up 6 bases, with 13 bases separating them. The DNA for the CDR3 is TGCGCCAGCAGCTTGAGGGCAGGGGGGCCCGGGGAGCTGTTTTTT. Its protein is CASSLRAGGPGELFF.

The chain recombines TRBV28 with TRBJ1-1; D possibly corresponds to TRBD1 (5 bases). CDR1 MDHEN and CDR2 SYDVKM come from the germline V gene. The CDR3 consists of 15 residues. V lost 2 bases to trimming and J lost 4 bases, with 14 bases between them. The CDR3 sequence is CASSLQAGGATEAFF. DNA for the CDR3: TGTGCCAGCAGTTTACAAGCCGGGGGTGCCACTGAAGCTTTCTTT.

The V call is TRBV4-3, the J call TRBJ1-6; D gene unclear. Germline V CDR1 and CDR2: LGHNA, YSLEER. V was clipped by 3 bases and J by 7 bases, with 4 bases between them. The CDR3 covers 12 residues. This CDR3 reads CASSHLNSPLHF. The CDR3 bases are TGCGCCAGCAGCCACCTAAATTCACCCCTCCACTTT.

CDR3 sequence: CASSMGGEGNQPQHF. The CDR3 nucleotides are TGCGCCAGCAGCATGGGAGGGGAAGGCAATCAGCCCCAGCATTTT. V gene TRBV4-3 combines with J gene TRBJ1-5, with D possibly matching TRBD1 (5 bases). Germline CDR1 and CDR2: LGHNA and YSLEER. The CDR3 contains 15 residues. Trimming took 5 bases from V and 2 from J, leaving 13 bases between them.